This entry concerns a single T cell receptor beta chain. The data stem from a study of T cell repertoires in cytomegalovirus infection. TCRdb independently ran MiXCR on the reads; one entry per CDR3 protein. The data contain fewer than 400,000 distinct CDR3 sequences, 15% to 20% of them singletons. The sequenced sample was PBMCs. The sequence was obtained from a human donor in good health (CMV status not recorded). Some clones in this sample may be carry-over from other donors' samples.

CDR3 sequence: CSVEFGDEQYF. CDR3 DNA: TGCAGCGTTGAATTCGGGGACGAGCAGTACTTC. This rearrangement joins TRBV29-1 to TRBJ2-7; D possibly corresponds to TRBD2 (5 bases). V dropped 2 bases and J dropped 5 bases, with 7 bases sitting between them. This CDR3 has 11 amino acids. Germline loops: CDR1 SQVTM, CDR2 ANQGSEA.